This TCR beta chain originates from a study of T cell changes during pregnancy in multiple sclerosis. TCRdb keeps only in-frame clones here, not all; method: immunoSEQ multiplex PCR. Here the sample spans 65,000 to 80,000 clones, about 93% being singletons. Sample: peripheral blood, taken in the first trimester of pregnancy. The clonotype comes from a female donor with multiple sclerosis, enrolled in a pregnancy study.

The CDR3 protein is CASSQESGYNEKLFF. The CDR3 DNA reads TGCGCCAGCAGCCAAGAGTCGGGATATAATGAAAAACTGTTTTTT. The chain employs TRBV4-1 and TRBJ1-4, with no clear D. The CDR3 has 15 residues. Germline-derived CDR1 and CDR2 are MGHRA and YSYEKL. Trimming took off 0 bases at V and 4 bases at J, with 9 bases between the two ends.